Here is one T cell receptor beta chain with its context. The antigen is undetermined. The table came from immunoSEQ multiplex PCR; TCRdb's copy has only in-frame clones and leaves some out. Here the sample spans approximately 150,000 clones, more than 85% being singletons. The sample originates from a study of T cell responses to AZD1222 COVID-19 vaccine. Findings and limits, study-wide: Seropositive AZD1222 recipients at baseline numbered only five to seven. Most donors were white British and more were female, and clonal diversity was possibly underestimated.

Germline V gene lookup returns CDR1 SGHDN and CDR2 FVKESK. Trimming removed 3 bases at V and 0 bases at J, with 8 bases between. This CDR3 region has 14 residues. The sequence was collected from an adult in good health. The J gene is TRBJ1-1, the V gene TRBV14, with no clear D. The source was peripheral blood, collected on day 0 of AZD1222 vaccination. CDR3 sequence: CASSHGSMNTEAFF. CDR3 bases: TGTGCCAGCAGCCATGGATCCATGAACACTGAAGCTTTCTTT.